Listed below are T cell receptor beta chains from one sample, sequenced in a study of T cell responses to AZD1222 COVID-19 vaccine. Clones were sequenced by immunoSEQ multiplex PCR, and TCRdb holds only the in-frame ones, with some missing. The sample consists of about 67,000 clones, roughly 80% of them appearing once. Sequences were derived from peripheral blood, sampled on day 0 of AZD1222 vaccination. The receptor set was obtained from an adult in good health. The CDR3 runs from the conserved cysteine through the conserved F or W. Each record gives: CDR3 DNA, CDR3 protein, V gene, D gene, J gene, clone size. The D gene is left open where the match is weak. The size entry is marked missing in some rows and otherwise reads once, few, many or a size class.

TGTGCCAGCAGGCGCACCCACTATGGCTACACCTTC,CASRRTHYGYTF,TRBV28,-,TRBJ1-2,once
TGTGCCAGCAGAAGCAAAGGGACAGTTGGCTACACCTTC,CASRSKGTVGYTF,TRBV7-2,TRBD1,TRBJ1-2,few
TGTGCCAGCAGTCCCGGACAGGTCTCCTACAATGAGCAGTTCTTC,CASSPGQVSYNEQFF,TRBV28,TRBD1,TRBJ2-1,once
TGCAGCGTTTTGGACAGGGAGGGTCAGCCCCAGCATTTT,CSVLDREGQPQHF,TRBV29-1,TRBD1,TRBJ1-5,-
TGTGCCAGCAGCTTCGCGGCGGGTGGCTACACCTTC,CASSFAAGGYTF,TRBV11-2,-,TRBJ1-2,once
TGTGCCAGCAGTTTTGACCAAGACTCCTACAATGAGCAGTTCTTC,CASSFDQDSYNEQFF,TRBV27,-,TRBJ2-1,many
TGTGCCAGCAGCGTTAGCGGGAGAAGGTACGAGCAGTACTTC,CASSVSGRRYEQYF,TRBV5-8,TRBD2,TRBJ2-7,-
TGTGCCAGCAGCCTGTGGGGAGCGGGGGGTTTCACAGATACGCAGTATTTT,CASSLWGAGGFTDTQYF,TRBV5-4,TRBD2,TRBJ2-3,once
TGCAGCGTTGAAAGGGTGGAGACCCAGTACTTC,CSVERVETQYF,TRBV29-1,-,TRBJ2-5,-
TGTGCCAGCTCGCTTGGTATAACTAGCGGGGCAGATACGCAGTATTTT,CASSLGITSGADTQYF,TRBV7-9,TRBD2,TRBJ2-3,-
TGTGCCAGCAGCTTAGGGCCTCAAGGGTACGAGCAGTACTTC,CASSLGPQGYEQYF,TRBV11-1,-,TRBJ2-7,-
TGTGCCAGCAGCTTAGCAAACAGGGTCACTGAAGCTTTCTTT,CASSLANRVTEAFF,TRBV11-2,-,TRBJ1-1,once
TGCGCCAGCAGCTTACTAGCGGGAGTGATCAATGAGCAGTTCTTC,CASSLLAGVINEQFF,TRBV5-1,TRBD2,TRBJ2-1,-
TGTGCCTGGAGGTGGGGCCCGCAGACCCAGTACTTC,CAWRWGPQTQYF,TRBV30,-,TRBJ2-5,-
TGTGCCAGCAGCCAAGGTCAGGGGGACTACGAGCAGTACTTC,CASSQGQGDYEQYF,TRBV4-2,TRBD1,TRBJ2-7,-
TGCGCCAGCAGTCTCTCTTGGACAGGGCTTAATGAAAAACTGTTTTTT,CASSLSWTGLNEKLFF,TRBV5-1,TRBD1,TRBJ1-4,-
TGTGCCAGCAGCTTAGTAACCAACTATGGCTACACCTTC,CASSLVTNYGYTF,TRBV7-2,-,TRBJ1-2,-
TGTGCCAGCAGCTACCTAGTCGGACAGGGCCGCAATGAAAAACTGTTTTTT,CASSYLVGQGRNEKLFF,TRBV7-9,TRBD1,TRBJ1-4,-
TGTGCCTGGAAAGACACCGGGGAGCTGTTTTTT,CAWKDTGELFF,TRBV30,-,TRBJ2-2,once
TGTGCCAGCAGCCAGGGGACAGACCTAGGGGGAGAGCAGTACTTC,CASSQGTDLGGEQYF,TRBV3-1/TRBV3-2,TRBD1,TRBJ2-7,-
TGCGCCAGCAGCCCGTCGGGACAGCAAAACTATGGCTACACCTTC,CASSPSGQQNYGYTF,TRBV4-1,TRBD1,TRBJ1-2,-
TGTGCCAGTAGTACTACGAGACAGGGTGGGAGTGAAAAACTGTTTTTT,CASSTTRQGGSEKLFF,TRBV19,TRBD1,TRBJ1-4,-
TGTGCCAGCCTCAAGAACATCGGAAACACCATATATTTT,CASLKNIGNTIYF,TRBV12-3/TRBV12-4,-,TRBJ1-3,once
TGTGCCAGCAGCCAAAGACTAGCGGATGGCACAGATACGCAGTATTTT,CASSQRLADGTDTQYF,TRBV7-9,TRBD2,TRBJ2-3,-
TGTGCCAGCACGAAACCGGGACAAGTTGCCTACGAGCAGTACTTC,CASTKPGQVAYEQYF,TRBV27,-,TRBJ2-7,few
TGTGCCAGCAGCCATACAGGGACTGAGCAGTTCTTC,CASSHTGTEQFF,TRBV5-4,-,TRBJ2-1,-
TGTGCCAGCAGCCAAGATGGTCCGGGTTCAGAACTAAGCTCCTATAATTCACCCCTCCACTTT,CASSQDGPGSELSSYNSPLHF,TRBV4-2,-,TRBJ1-6,-
TGTGCCAGCAGCGTAGACGGGAATTCACCCCTCCACTTT,CASSVDGNSPLHF,TRBV9,-,TRBJ1-6,-
TGTGCCAGCACTACCCTACAGGGGTTCCAAGAGACCCAGTACTTC,CASTTLQGFQETQYF,TRBV6-5,TRBD1,TRBJ2-5,-
TGTGCCAGCAGCCCCTGGGTGGATGGGAACACTGAAGCTTTCTTT,CASSPWVDGNTEAFF,TRBV6-5,-,TRBJ1-1,-
TGTGCCAGCGGTCCAGGGCACTACGAGCAGTACTTC,CASGPGHYEQYF,TRBV12-3/TRBV12-4,-,TRBJ2-7,-
TGTGCCAGCAGCCAAGAAGCACACTACGAGCAGTACTTC,CASSQEAHYEQYF,TRBV4-2,-,TRBJ2-7,-
TGTGCCAGCAGTGAGGAAAGCGGGAAAAGCTCCTACGAGCAGTACTTC,CASSEESGKSSYEQYF,TRBV25-1,TRBD2,TRBJ2-7,once
TGTGCCAGCAGCCCGGGACAGGGGACAGATACGCAGTATTTT,CASSPGQGTDTQYF,TRBV7-2,TRBD1,TRBJ2-3,-
TGTGCCAGTAGTATCAGGGAAGCAGGAGAAGCTTTCTTT,CASSIREAGEAFF,TRBV19,-,TRBJ1-1,-
TGTGCCAGCAGTTTAAGGGGATTAGGTGGCTACACCTTC,CASSLRGLGGYTF,TRBV12-3/TRBV12-4,-,TRBJ1-2,once
TGTGCCAGCAGGCAGGCTATCTCCTACGAGCAGTACTTC,CASRQAISYEQYF,TRBV6-6,-,TRBJ2-7,-